These T cell receptor beta chains were read from a single sample in a study of shared clonotypes between healthy human individuals. This table comes from immunoSEQ multiplex PCR, and its TCRdb copy is limited to in-frame clones, with some not included. Among about 2.3 million clones listed, around 93% were seen once. Sequencing was carried out using naive CD4+ T cells from PBMCs. Every receptor here comes from a man younger than 35 in good health. Some clones in this sample may be carry-over from other donors' samples. CDR3s include the opening cysteine and the closing phenylalanine or tryptophan. A D gene is named only where the DNA matches it firmly. Not all rows give a size; the values are once, few, many and, for expanded clones, a class.

j_call d_call v_call clone_size cdr3_aa cdr3_nt
TRBJ1-3 - TRBV5-6 - CASSLEGVRNTIYF TGTGCCAGCAGCTTGGAAGGGGTTAGAAACACCATATATTTT
TRBJ2-3 - TRBV5-1 once CASSPRVAASTDTQYF TGCGCCAGCAGCCCCAGGGTAGCGGCAAGCACAGATACGCAGTATTTT
TRBJ2-2 TRBD2 TRBV5-8 - CASTLGLALNTGELFF TGTGCCAGCACCCTGGGACTAGCACTGAACACCGGGGAGCTGTTTTTT
TRBJ2-3 TRBD2 TRBV5-1 - CASSTGAGVGTDTQYF TGCGCCAGCAGCACGGGAGCGGGAGTGGGCACAGATACGCAGTATTTT
TRBJ2-1 - TRBV11-2 - CASSLDSPVYYNEQFF TGTGCCAGCAGCTTAGATAGTCCGGTCTATTACAATGAGCAGTTCTTC
TRBJ1-5 TRBD1 TRBV5-4 - CASSAGGMRNQPQHF TGTGCCAGCAGCGCAGGGGGTATGCGCAATCAGCCCCAGCATTTT
TRBJ2-5 - TRBV7-6 - CASSLLEAALVETQYF TGTGCCAGCAGCCTCCTCGAGGCGGCGCTAGTAGAGACCCAGTACTTC
TRBJ2-1 - TRBV10-3 once CAISEWRNEQFF TGTGCCATCAGTGAGTGGCGGAATGAGCAGTTCTTC
TRBJ1-2 - TRBV2 - CASSEYEEGYTF TGTGCCAGCAGTGAATATGAAGAAGGCTACACCTTC
TRBJ2-6 TRBD2 TRBV11-3 - CASKAGSGANVLTF TGTGCCAGCAAAGCGGGGTCTGGGGCCAACGTCCTGACTTTC
TRBJ1-5 - TRBV7-9 - CASSLARGKPQHF TGTGCCAGCAGCTTAGCGCGTGGGAAGCCCCAGCATTTT